This TCR beta chain was sequenced during a study of T cells in Graves' hyperthyroidism and ophthalmopathy. Study-level information: The authors collected peripheral blood at initial diagnosis, before any treatment.

Germline V gene data show CDR1 as MRHNA and CDR2 as SNTAGT. V was trimmed by 5 bases and J by 0 bases, leaving 14 bases between them. This CDR3 comprises 17 residues. What was amplified from RNA transcripts were TCR beta CDR3 regions. HTBI primers drove first-round RT-PCR of the TCR CDR3. Each CDR3 protein is one row after TCRdb ran MiXCR on the multiplex PCR reads. Of 550,000 to 700,000 distinct CDR3 sequences in the sample, 14% to 15% are singletons; the top ten hold 3.5% to 4.5%. Regarding the study as a whole: Blood also carried most thyroid clonotypes expanded above 0.001.

Points on this clonotype: Its antigen is still unknown.

Disease duration was under 3 months in the ophthalmopathy patients, who also had a Clinical Activity Score of at least 3 and a NOSPECS grade of at least 4. The diagnoses drew upon clinical symptoms, serum thyroxine and TRAb, thyroid ultrasound and orbital computed tomography. The TCR originated in a middle-aged woman with Graves' ophthalmopathy. The genes are TRBV6-4 and TRBJ2-6, with a tentative D call TRBD1 (6 bases). The material sequenced was blood. In DNA, the CDR3 is TGTGCCAGCAGTCACCTAGGGGGTCCCTCTGGGGCCAACGTCCTGACTTTC. Translation: CASSHLGGPSGANVLTF.